This TCR beta chain was sequenced for a study of identical twins. A template switching step contributed a universal primer site, while unique molecular identifiers were present in the cDNA. TCRdb re-derived calls from the 5' RACE reads in MiXCR, one entry per CDR3 protein. The top ten clones hold approximately 10% of a sample with approximately 260,000 distinct CDR3 sequences, about 14% of them seen once. Sequenced sample: memory (CD45RO+) T cells sorted from blood. The TCR originated in a woman aged 18-29 years in good health.

This CDR3 reads CASSSYRSFGDTQYF. CDR3 in DNA: TGTGCCAGCAGCTCATACAGATCCTTCGGGGATACGCAGTATTTT. This chain joins TRBV6-1 and TRBJ2-3; D is unclear. Germline V lookup: CDR1 MNHNS, CDR2 SASEGT. CDR3 length: 15 amino acids. V lost 6 bases and J lost 6, with 19 bases in between.